These 12 T cell receptor beta chains originate from one sample sequenced in a study of T cells in Graves' hyperthyroidism and ophthalmopathy. The investigators amplified TCR beta CDR3 regions from RNA transcripts. HTBI primers were used for first-round RT-PCR of the TCR CDR3. MiXCR, run by TCRdb on the multiplex PCR reads, gives a single entry per CDR3 protein. The table includes about 580,000 distinct CDR3 sequences, 35% to 55% detected once. The sample comprised peripheral blood or thyroid tissue (not recorded which). The receptors come from a woman aged 18-35 years with Graves' hyperthyroidism.

The chain carries TRBV20-1 and TRBJ2-7; either TRBD1 or TRBD2 may fit D (5 bases each). Trimming stripped 3 bases from V and 6 bases from J, with 12 bases between. The CDR3 totals 12 residues. Germline loops: CDR1 DFQATT, CDR2 SNEGSKA (reference sequence). Written as DNA, the CDR3 is TGCAGTGCTAGTATAGGGACCGGCGAGCAGTACTTC. Translation: CSASIGTGEQYF.

This clonotype appeared many times. J is TRBJ1-1 and V is TRBV6-1; no firm D call. CDR1 is MNHNS and CDR2 is SASEGT in the germline V gene. With 2 bases removed from V and 4 bases from J, the gap between germline ends came to 8 bases. The CDR3 is 13 residues long. DNA of the CDR3: TGTGCCAGCAGTGAACTCGGGGTCACTGAAGCTTTCTTT. It codes for CASSELGVTEAFF.

The CDR3 DNA follows: TGTGCCAGCAGTTTAAAGTGGGACAGGGCCGCCTACGAGCAGTACTTC. This codes for CASSLKWDRAAYEQYF. The chain recombines TRBV2 with TRBJ2-7, with TRBD1 matching 9 bases. Germline V lookup: CDR1 SNHLY, CDR2 FYNNEI. The CDR3 has 16 amino acids. The trim removed 5 bases at V and 2 bases at J, leaving 10 bases unmatched.

This clonotype was counted only a few times. The chain employs TRBV7-9 and TRBJ2-3; 8 positions agree with TRBD2. Germline CDR1 is SEHNR and CDR2 is FQNEAQ (reference sequence). The CDR3 is 15 amino acids. V dropped 7 bases and J dropped 3; count of bases not matched to a gene: 9. The CDR3 nucleotides are TGTGCCAGCAATCGGGCTAGCGGGCAGACAGATACGCAGTATTTT. Protein sequence: CASNRASGQTDTQYF.

This clonotype has only one observation. The J gene is TRBJ1-1, the V gene TRBV29-1; D is ambiguous. V lost 5 bases and J lost 6, with 16 bases in between. There are 13 residues in the CDR3. Germline V gene data show CDR1 as SQVTM and CDR2 as ANQGSEA. This CDR3 reads CSVHHGVLPEAFF. Written as DNA, the CDR3 is TGCAGCGTTCACCATGGGGTCTTGCCTGAAGCTTTCTTT. Using reference TRBV29-1 and TRBJ1-1 for the parts outside the CDR3, the full variable domain is SAVISQKPSRDICQRGTSLTIQCQVDSQVTMMFWYRQQPGQSLTLIATANQGSEATYESGFVIDKFPISRPNLTFSTLTVSNMSPEDSSIYLCSVHHGVLPEAFFGQGTRLTVV.

This clonotype was observed at least ten times. Written as DNA, the CDR3 is TGTGCCAGCAGCCACGGGACACAGAACACTGAAGCTTTCTTT. Its translation: CASSHGTQNTEAFF. This sequence joins TRBV7-8 and TRBJ1-1; the D gene is possibly TRBD1 (6 bases). Germline CDR1 and CDR2: SGHVS and FQNEAQ. V was pared by 5 bases and J by 1 base, with 11 bases between. This CDR3 has 14 residues.

This chain connects TRBV7-4 to TRBJ2-2, with 9 bases lining up with TRBD2. CDR1 is SGHVT, CDR2 SQSDAQ, per germline. The CDR3 is made up of 16 amino acids. V lost 6 bases to trimming and J lost 4 bases; unmatched junction nucleotides: 9. DNA for the CDR3: TGTGCCAGCAGAACTAGCGGGTACTTCGGCACCGGGGAGCTGTTTTTT. Amino acid sequence: CASRTSGYFGTGELFF.

The chain carries TRBV10-2 and TRBJ2-7, with TRBD1 matching 8 bases. The CDR3 contains 14 residues. Looked up from germline, CDR1 is WSHSY and CDR2 is SAAADI. V was clipped by 6 bases and J by 5 bases; unmatched bases: 9. CDR3 residues: CASREDRVVHEQYF. CDR3 sequence (DNA): TGCGCCAGCAGAGAGGACAGGGTGGTACACGAGCAGTACTTC.

The chain carries TRBV5-4 and TRBJ1-2; possibly TRBD1 for D (5 bases). CDR1 is SGHNT and CDR2 is YYREEE in the germline V gene (reference sequence). Trimming removed 4 bases from V and 4 bases from J, with 11 bases in between. The CDR3 is made up of 13 amino acids. The CDR3 is CASSTGHLYGYTF. For the CDR3, the DNA is TGTGCCAGCAGCACCGGACACCTCTATGGCTACACCTTC.

This clonotype was recorded at least ten times. The rearrangement links TRBV2 to TRBJ1-2; 7 bases are shared with TRBD1. The CDR3 runs 13 residues. Germline CDR1 and CDR2: SNHLY and FYNNEI. J lost 5 bases, V lost 3 bases, and 3 bases had no gene match. CDR3 amino acids: CASSEVTGYGYTF. In nucleotides, the CDR3 is TGTGCCAGCAGTGAGGTGACAGGGTATGGCTACACCTTC.

This clonotype was seen many times. The chain uses TRBV19 and TRBJ1-6; D ambiguous. Looked up from germline, CDR1 is LNHDA and CDR2 is SQIVND (reference sequence). The CDR3 loop spans 15 amino acids. Trimming cost V 6 bases and J 9 bases, with 18 bases left between them. The CDR3 sequence: CASSPVEELSSPLHF. The CDR3 DNA reads TGTGCCAGTAGCCCCGTGGAGGAGTTGAGTTCACCCCTCCACTTT.

This clonotype was seen repeatedly, ten times or more. The V and J genes are TRBV29-1 and TRBJ2-2; either TRBD1 or TRBD2 may supply D (5 bases each). CDR1 and CDR2 from the germline V gene are SQVTM and ANQGSEA. V lost 5 bases, J lost 9 bases, and 13 bases lay in between. The CDR3 has 12 residues. This CDR3 is CSVRIRGRELFF. CDR3 in DNA: TGCAGCGTTCGAATACGGGGACGGGAGCTGTTTTTT.